This TCR beta chain stems from a study of T-cell memory formation after mild COVID-19. V was cut by 5 bases and J by 5 bases, with 18 bases left in between. CDR1 and CDR2 from the germline V gene are MNHEY and SVGAGI. This CDR3 comprises 15 residues. This clonotype occurred a few times. Each CDR3 protein gets one entry after TCRdb re-called the 5' RACE reads with MiXCR. Of nearly 250,000 distinct CDR3 sequences detected, less than 20% appear once; the ten largest clones hold more than 2%. The V call is TRBV6-5, the J call TRBJ1-1; maybe TRBD1 (5 bases). This clonotype originated in an adult woman who had mild COVID-19 (a few samples of this study predate the infection). Cell type and time point are not known. What was sequenced was PBMCs or a T cell subset sorted from them (not recorded which). DNA of the CDR3: TGTGCCAGCAGTCCCGGGACGACCGGGAGGACTGAAGCTTTCTTT. Protein product: CASSPGTTGRTEAFF.